The present T cell receptor beta chain was sequenced within a study of shared clonotypes between healthy human individuals (dated by TCRdb to 2018 to 2020). Regarding the research as a whole: The cohort comprised a couple of women and a few men aged 18 to 49 years. For each donor, three plates each were used for CD4 naive and CD4 memory, two plates were used for CD8 naive, and one plate was used for CD8 memory. The study deeply sequenced blood TCR repertoires of about 5 healthy adults to estimate repertoire size and the extent of clonotype sharing between individuals. To increase sequencing depth and limit assay-specific biases, TCR repertoire library preparation and sequencing were carried out by different laboratories using diverse techniques. Leukapheresis yielded between about 0.8 and 9.5 billion PBMCs per donor.

With regard to this clone: Its target antigen remains unknown. Qualities for individual bases were not recorded, and no much larger clone is one base off.

Using the deep immunoSEQ assay, multiplex PCR amplified TCR CDR3 regions from genomic DNA. Extracted genomic DNA from each cell subset was distributed evenly across all wells of several immunoSEQ 96-well plates, and each plate was treated as a replicate. For sorted subsets, about 210 ng of genomic DNA, equivalent to 25,000 to 35,000 T cell genomes, went into each replicate PCR. Purified libraries were measured with a Qubit 3.0 fluorometer, size-checked on a Bioanalyzer 2100, and measured again with the KAPA Library Quantification kit. Every immunoSEQ 96-well plate was sequenced on a separate single-read 150-cycle Illumina NextSeq 550 flow cell. Per the original workflow: Because only junctional sequences without quality scores were contained in the immunoSEQ output, filtering matching that applied to full-length reads could not be performed. To assign V/J genes and CDR3, sequences were annotated using PyIR, a Python wrapper for IgBLAST v1.9, with IMGT germline references. Reads were removed for weak V/J assignments (E-value above 1e-6), missing CDR3, stop codons, out-of-frame junctions, or ambiguous translated residues. V3J clonotypes were defined as sequences sharing the same inferred V gene, J gene, and CDR3 amino acid sequence. Percentage overlap between repertoires was calculated by dividing the number of shared unique clonotypes by the size of the smaller repertoire. Richness of each repertoire was evaluated using RTK rarefaction, the Chao1 estimator, and Recon v2.1 estimates of unobserved clonotypes. For all TCRbeta clonotypes obtained by the gDNA method from four donors, generation probabilities were computed with OLGA. TCRdb provides this immuneACCESS table in a form limited to in-frame rearrangements. Some clones are lacking; in checked studies, under half of them reflect an unresolved V gene, and why the rest are absent is not known. That table supplies the V and J calls and clone size; D and trimming were determined from the DNA. This sample has about 2 million clones in its table, and about 95% of those were observed once. The ten biggest clones cover roughly 1.2% of the sample.

V sheds 1 base and J sheds 1 base, leaving 9 bases between their ends. The germline V gene encodes CDR1 SGHRS and CDR2 YFSETQ. The CDR3, cysteine through phenylalanine, is 14 amino acids long. Just the 42-base CDR3 DNA is kept, in frame starting at base 1. For the CD8 naive samples, CD45RO-negative cells were positively selected for CCR7, yielding a CD45RA+CCR7+ population from which TemRA cells were excluded. The donors were healthy, HIV-negative adults who had no recently reported acute infections or vaccinations. Only Caucasian adults living in Nashville, Tennessee, USA were represented among the donors. Blood was obtained by leukapheresis, after which PBMCs were separated by Ficoll-Histopaque density gradient centrifugation and cryopreserved in liquid nitrogen vapor phase. Purity and quantity of every magnetically sorted T cell population were checked by analytical flow cytometry. Genomic DNA was isolated from each sorted fraction and quantified by UV absorbance on a Nanodrop 2000c.

The study at large found these results: Sharing across a few donors was observed for around 5% of naive CD4, over 3% of naive CD8, around 2.5% of memory CD4, and around 0.4% of memory CD8 clonotypes. Pairwise subsampling led to the expectation that sequencing depth would affect the degree of clonotype sharing among donors. Naive subsets generally had larger estimated clonotype richness than memory subsets. The genetic and exposure-history diversity represented was limited by the small number of donors. Only blood was sampled, and tissue TCR repertoires likely differ from those in blood. Compared with non-shared clonotypes, the clonotypes found in all four sorted-subset donors had higher generation probabilities. Even with the large sequencing depth, rarefaction of the sorted-subset datasets indicated that sequencing was incomplete.

This receptor was obtained from a young man in good health. Sequenced input: naive CD8+ T cells sorted from blood. What this sample's cell subset or site label stands for: CD45RA+CCR7+. Recombination joined TRBV5-1 with TRBJ2-7, with no confidently assigned D gene. For the CDR3, the sequence is CASSLMGLSYEQYF. In nucleotide form, the sequence is TGCGCCAGCAGCTTGATGGGCCTTTCCTACGAGCAGTACTTC.